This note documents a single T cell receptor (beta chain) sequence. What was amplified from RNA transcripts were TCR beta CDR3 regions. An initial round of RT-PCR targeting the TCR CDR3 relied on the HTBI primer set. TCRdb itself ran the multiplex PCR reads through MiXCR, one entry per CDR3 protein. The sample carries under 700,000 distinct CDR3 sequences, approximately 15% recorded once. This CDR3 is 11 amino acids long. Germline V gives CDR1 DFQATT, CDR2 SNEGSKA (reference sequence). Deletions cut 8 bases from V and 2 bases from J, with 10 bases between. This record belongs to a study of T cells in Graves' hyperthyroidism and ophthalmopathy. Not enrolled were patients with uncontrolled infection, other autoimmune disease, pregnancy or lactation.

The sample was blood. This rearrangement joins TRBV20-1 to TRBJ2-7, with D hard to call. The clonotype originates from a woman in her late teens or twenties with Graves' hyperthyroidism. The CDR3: CSTNLPYEQYF. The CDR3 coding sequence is TGCAGTACTAACCTACCCTACGAGCAGTACTTC.